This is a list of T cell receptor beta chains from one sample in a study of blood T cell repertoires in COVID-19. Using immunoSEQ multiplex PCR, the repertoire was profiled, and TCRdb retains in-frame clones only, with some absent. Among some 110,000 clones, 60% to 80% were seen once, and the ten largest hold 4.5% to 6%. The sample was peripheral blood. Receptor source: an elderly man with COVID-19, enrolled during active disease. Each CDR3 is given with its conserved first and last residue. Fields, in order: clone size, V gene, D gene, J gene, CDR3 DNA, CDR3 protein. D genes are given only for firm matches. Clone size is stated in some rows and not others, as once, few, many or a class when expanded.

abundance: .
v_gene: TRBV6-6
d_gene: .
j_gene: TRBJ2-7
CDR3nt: TGTGCCAGCAGCCCTCAGGGGCTCTACGAGCAGTACTTC
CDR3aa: CASSPQGLYEQYF

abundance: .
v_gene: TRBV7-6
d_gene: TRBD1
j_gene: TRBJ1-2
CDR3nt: TGTGCCAGCAGCCCGCTGACAGGGGGCAGCTATGGCTACACCTTC
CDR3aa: CASSPLTGGSYGYTF

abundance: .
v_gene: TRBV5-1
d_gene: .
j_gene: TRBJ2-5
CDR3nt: TGCGCCAGCAGCTTGGCCGGAACAGGGCCTAGGGAGACCCAGTACTTC
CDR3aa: CASSLAGTGPRETQYF

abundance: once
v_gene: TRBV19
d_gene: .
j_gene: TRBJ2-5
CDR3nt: TGTGCCACCAGCGGGCAAGAGACCCAGTACTTC
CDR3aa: CATSGQETQYF

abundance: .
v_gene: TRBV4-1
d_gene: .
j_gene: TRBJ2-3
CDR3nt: TGCGCCAGCAGCCAAGAGGCCAGCGAAGGGAGGTCCCCCACAGATACGCAGTATTTT
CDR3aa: CASSQEASEGRSPTDTQYF

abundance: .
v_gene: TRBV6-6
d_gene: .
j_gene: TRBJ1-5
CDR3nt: TGTGCCACCCAGAAAGGTGACTTTAATCAGCCCCAGCATTTT
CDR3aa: CATQKGDFNQPQHF

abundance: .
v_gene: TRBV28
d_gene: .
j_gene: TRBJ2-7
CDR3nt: TGTGCCAGCAGTTTGGCAGGGAACAGCTACGAGCAGTACTTC
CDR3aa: CASSLAGNSYEQYF

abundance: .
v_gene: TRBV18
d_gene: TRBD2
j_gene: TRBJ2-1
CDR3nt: TGTGCCAGCTCACCACCTCGGGGGGGCGTCAACAATGAGCAGTTCTTC
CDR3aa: CASSPPRGGVNNEQFF

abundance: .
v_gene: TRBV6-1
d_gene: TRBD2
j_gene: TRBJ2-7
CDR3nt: TGTGCCAGCAGTTGGGGGGGGTACGACTACGAGCAGTACTTC
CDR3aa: CASSWGGYDYEQYF

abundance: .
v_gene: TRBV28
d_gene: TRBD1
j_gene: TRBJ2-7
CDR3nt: TGTGCCAGCAGCTTAAGGACAGGGAGATCCTACGAGCAGTACTTC
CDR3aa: CASSLRTGRSYEQYF

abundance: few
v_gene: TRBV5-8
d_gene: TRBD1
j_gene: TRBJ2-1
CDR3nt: TGTGCCAGCAGCTTCAGGGGGACAGCCTACAATGAGCAGTTCTTC
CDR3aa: CASSFRGTAYNEQFF

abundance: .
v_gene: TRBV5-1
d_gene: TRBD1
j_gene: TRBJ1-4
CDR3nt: TGCGCCAGCAGCTTGGACACAGGGGGGGAAAAACTGTTTTTT
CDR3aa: CASSLDTGGEKLFF

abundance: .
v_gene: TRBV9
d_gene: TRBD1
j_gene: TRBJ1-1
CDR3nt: TGTGCCAGCAGCGTAGGAGGGGGCTCCCTTGCTTTCTTT
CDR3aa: CASSVGGGSLAFF

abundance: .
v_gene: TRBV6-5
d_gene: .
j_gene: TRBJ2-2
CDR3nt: TGTGCCAGCAGTTCGGCAGCCTCGGGGTCCGGGGAGCTGTTTTTT
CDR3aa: CASSSAASGSGELFF

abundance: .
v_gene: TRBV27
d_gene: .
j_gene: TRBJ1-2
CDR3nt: TGTGCCAGCAGGTGGGGCAACACTAACTATGGCTACACCTTC
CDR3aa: CASRWGNTNYGYTF

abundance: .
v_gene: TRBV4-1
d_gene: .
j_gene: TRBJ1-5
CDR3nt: TGCGCCAGCAGCCAAGAAGAGGCCTACAATCAGCCCCAGCATTTT
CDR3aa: CASSQEEAYNQPQHF

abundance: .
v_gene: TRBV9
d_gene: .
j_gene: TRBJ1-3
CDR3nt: TGTGCCAGCAGCGTAGGTCCCGCGGTTACTGGAAACACCATATATTTT
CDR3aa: CASSVGPAVTGNTIYF

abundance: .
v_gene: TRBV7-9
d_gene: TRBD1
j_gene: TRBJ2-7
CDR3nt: TGTGCCAGCAGCTTGGGGACAGCCTACGAGCAGTACTTC
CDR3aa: CASSLGTAYEQYF

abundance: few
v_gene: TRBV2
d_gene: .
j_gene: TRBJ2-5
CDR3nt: TGTGCCAGCTTAATACCCGGCGGCCAAGAGACCCAGTACTTC
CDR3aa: CASLIPGGQETQYF

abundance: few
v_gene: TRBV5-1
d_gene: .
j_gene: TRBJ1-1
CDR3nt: TGCGCCAGCAGCTTGGAACAGGTAAAGGCTGAAGCTTTCTTT
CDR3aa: CASSLEQVKAEAFF

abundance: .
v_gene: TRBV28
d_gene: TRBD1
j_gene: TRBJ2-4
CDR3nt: TGTGCCAGCAGTCCACCGGGACAGGGGGCCAAAAACATTCAGTACTTC
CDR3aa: CASSPPGQGAKNIQYF

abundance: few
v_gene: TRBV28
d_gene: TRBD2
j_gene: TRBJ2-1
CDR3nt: TGTGCCAGCAGTTTAAGCGGGGCCGCCTACAATGAGCAGTTCTTC
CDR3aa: CASSLSGAAYNEQFF

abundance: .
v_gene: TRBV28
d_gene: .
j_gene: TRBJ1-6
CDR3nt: TGTGCCAGCAGGCCCGATTCTTTTACGGTTCAGGCGCACTATAATTCACCCCTCCACTTT
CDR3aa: CASRPDSFTVQAHYNSPLHF

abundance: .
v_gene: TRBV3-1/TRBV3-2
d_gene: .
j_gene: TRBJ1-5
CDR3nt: TGTGCCAGCAGTGTTGGGGGGGTCAGCAATCAGCCCCAGCATTTT
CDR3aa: CASSVGGVSNQPQHF

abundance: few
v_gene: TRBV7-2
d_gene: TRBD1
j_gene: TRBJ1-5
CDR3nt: TGTGCCAGCAGCTTAAGCAGGGGGGTGGGTCAGCCCCAGCATTTT
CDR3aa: CASSLSRGVGQPQHF

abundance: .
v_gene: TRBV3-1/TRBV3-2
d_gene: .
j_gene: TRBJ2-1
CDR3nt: TGTGCCAGCAGCGAACAGGGTTACAATGAGCAGTTCTTC
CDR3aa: CASSEQGYNEQFF

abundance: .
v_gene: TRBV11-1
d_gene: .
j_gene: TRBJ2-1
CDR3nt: TGTGCCAGCACCTTAGTGGGAGAGGAGCAGTTCTTC
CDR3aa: CASTLVGEEQFF

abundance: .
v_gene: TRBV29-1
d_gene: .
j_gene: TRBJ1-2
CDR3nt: TGCAGCGTTGGAGGGGCGGGATATGGCTACACCTTC
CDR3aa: CSVGGAGYGYTF

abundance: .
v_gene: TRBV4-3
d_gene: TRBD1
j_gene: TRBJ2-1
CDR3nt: TGCGCCAGCAGCCACGAATGGACAGGGGTACGCGATGAGCAGTTCTTC
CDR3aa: CASSHEWTGVRDEQFF

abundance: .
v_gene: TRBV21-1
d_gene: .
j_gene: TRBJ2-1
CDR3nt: TGTGCCAGCAGCATTGACAGGTCTCAGAATGAGCAGTTCTTC
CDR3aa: CASSIDRSQNEQFF

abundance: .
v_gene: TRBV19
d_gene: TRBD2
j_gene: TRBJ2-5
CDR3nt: TGTGCCAGTAGTATGCTGGTAGCGGGAGAGGGAGAGACCCAGTACTTC
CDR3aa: CASSMLVAGEGETQYF

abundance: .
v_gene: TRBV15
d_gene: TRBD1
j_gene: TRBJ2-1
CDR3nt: TGTGCCACCAGCAGATCCCCCGGGACAGGTAGGCCCAGAGAGCAGTTCTTC
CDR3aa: CATSRSPGTGRPREQFF

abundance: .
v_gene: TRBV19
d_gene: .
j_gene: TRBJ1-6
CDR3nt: TGTGCCAGTAGTATAACCGGGAATTCACCCCTCCACTTT
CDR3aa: CASSITGNSPLHF

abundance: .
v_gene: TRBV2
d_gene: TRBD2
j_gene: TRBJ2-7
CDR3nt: TGTGCCAGCAGCCCGGGACTAGGAGGCTACGAGCAGTACTTC
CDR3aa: CASSPGLGGYEQYF

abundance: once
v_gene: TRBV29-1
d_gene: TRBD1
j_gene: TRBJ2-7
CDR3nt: TGCAGCGGTCAACCGGACAGGGACTCCTACGAGCAGTACTTC
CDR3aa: CSGQPDRDSYEQYF

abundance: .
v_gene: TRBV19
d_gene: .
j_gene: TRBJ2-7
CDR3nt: TGTGCCAGTAGTATTTTTCAGGGGAGCTCCTACGAGCAGTACTTC
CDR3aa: CASSIFQGSSYEQYF

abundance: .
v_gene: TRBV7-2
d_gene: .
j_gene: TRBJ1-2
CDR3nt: TGTGCCAGCAGCCAGACGGGGGGCGTTAACTATGGCTACACCTTC
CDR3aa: CASSQTGGVNYGYTF

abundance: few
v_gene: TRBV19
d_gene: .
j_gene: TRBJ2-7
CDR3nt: TGTGCCAGTAGTATTCGGGGGGCATGGAACGAGCAGTACTTC
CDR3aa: CASSIRGAWNEQYF

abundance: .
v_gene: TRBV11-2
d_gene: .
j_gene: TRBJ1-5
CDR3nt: TGTGCCAGCAGCCCCCTGAGTCAGGGTCAGCCCCAGCATTTT
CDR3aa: CASSPLSQGQPQHF

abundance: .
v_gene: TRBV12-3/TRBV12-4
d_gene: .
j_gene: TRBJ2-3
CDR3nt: TGTGCCAGCAGTTTATCCCAAAGCGATACGCAGTATTTT
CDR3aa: CASSLSQSDTQYF

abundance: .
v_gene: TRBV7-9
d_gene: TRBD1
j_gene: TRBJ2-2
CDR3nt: TGTGCCTCCGGACAGGCGAACACCGGGGAGCTGTTTTTT
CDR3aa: CASGQANTGELFF

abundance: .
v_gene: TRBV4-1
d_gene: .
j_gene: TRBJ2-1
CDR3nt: TGCGCCAGCAGCACCCGGGACACCACCTACAATGAGCAGTTCTTC
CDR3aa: CASSTRDTTYNEQFF

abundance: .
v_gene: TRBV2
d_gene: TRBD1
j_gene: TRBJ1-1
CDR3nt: TGTGCCAGCAGTGATCAGAGGGGGCTTACTGAAGCTTTCTTT
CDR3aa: CASSDQRGLTEAFF

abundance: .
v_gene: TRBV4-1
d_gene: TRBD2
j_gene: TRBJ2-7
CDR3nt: TGCGCCAGCAGCCCGTCTAGCGGGACCTCCTACGAGCAGTACTTC
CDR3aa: CASSPSSGTSYEQYF

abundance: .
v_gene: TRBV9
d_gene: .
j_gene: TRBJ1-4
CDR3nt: TGTGCCAGCAGCCCAGAAGGGGAAACTAATGAAAAACTGTTTTTT
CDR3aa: CASSPEGETNEKLFF

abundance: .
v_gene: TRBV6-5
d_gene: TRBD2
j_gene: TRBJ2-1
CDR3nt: TGTGCCAGCAGTTACGGGGGCGGGAGGGTTCACAATGAGCAGTTCTTC
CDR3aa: CASSYGGGRVHNEQFF

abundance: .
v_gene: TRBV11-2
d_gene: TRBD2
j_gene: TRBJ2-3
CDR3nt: TGTGCCAGCAGCCGACGAGGGGGAGTTGGGCGGGAGGAAACGCAGTATTTT
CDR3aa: CASSRRGGVGREETQYF

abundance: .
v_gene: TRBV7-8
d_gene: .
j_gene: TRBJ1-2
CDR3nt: TGTGCCAGCAGCTCGACTCTCGGGGGTCGACGCTACACCTTC
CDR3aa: CASSSTLGGRRYTF

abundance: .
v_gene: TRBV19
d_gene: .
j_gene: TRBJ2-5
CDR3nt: TGTGCCAGTAGTAGTATCCAAGAGACCCAGTACTTC
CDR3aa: CASSSIQETQYF

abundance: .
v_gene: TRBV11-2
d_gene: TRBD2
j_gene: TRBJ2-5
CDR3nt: TGTGCCAGCAGCTCCAATAGCGGGGACCAAGAGACCCAGTACTTC
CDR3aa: CASSSNSGDQETQYF

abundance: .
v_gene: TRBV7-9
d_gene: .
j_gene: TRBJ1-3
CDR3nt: TGTGCCAGCAGATTACAGGGAACCTCTGGAAACACCATATATTTT
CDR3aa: CASRLQGTSGNTIYF

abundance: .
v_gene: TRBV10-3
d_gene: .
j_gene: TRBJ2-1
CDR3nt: TGTGCCATCAGTGAGGCCGGAGCGGGACAATACAATGAGCAGTTCTTC
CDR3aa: CAISEAGAGQYNEQFF

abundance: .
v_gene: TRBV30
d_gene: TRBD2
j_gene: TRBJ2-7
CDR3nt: TGTGCCTTCGTCAGCGGGGCCTACGAGCAGTACTTC
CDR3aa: CAFVSGAYEQYF

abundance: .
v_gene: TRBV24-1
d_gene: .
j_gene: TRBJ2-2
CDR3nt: TGTGCCACCAGTGGGGGCAGGGGAAGCACCGGGGAGCTGTTTTTT
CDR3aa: CATSGGRGSTGELFF

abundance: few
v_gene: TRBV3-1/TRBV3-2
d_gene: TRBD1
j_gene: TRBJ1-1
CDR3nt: TGTGCCAGCAGCCAAGTAATACAGGGGGCGCGGCTCACTGAAGCTTTCTTT
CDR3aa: CASSQVIQGARLTEAFF

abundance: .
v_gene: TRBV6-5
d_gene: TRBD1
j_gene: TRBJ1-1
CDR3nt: TGTGCCACCCGACAGGGTGACACTGAAGCTTTCTTT
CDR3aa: CATRQGDTEAFF